One sample yielded the 22 T cell receptor beta chains listed below, sequenced in a study of low-dose radiotherapy and immunotherapy resistance in tumors. Time point described: after trial treatment. As for treatment: LDRT plus nivolumab, ipilimumab, low-dose cyclophosphamide and aspirin (RACIN trial). First-strand cDNA relied on TRAV- and TRBV-specific primers spanning alpha and beta chains. TCR amplification used roughly 18 PCR cycles, a constant-region primer and a V-primer adapter. TCRdb re-called the reads through MiXCR, storing one row per CDR3 protein. The data hold approximately 91,000 distinct CDR3 sequences, with 20% to 25% observed a single time. Sequenced material: PBMCs, taken after low-dose radiotherapy plus immunotherapy. The receptors originated from a female donor with ovarian cancer.

At least ten counts were recorded for this clonotype. The CDR3 DNA reads TGTGCCAGCAGTTACTCTGCGGCTGACTACGAGCAGTACTTC. Translation: CASSYSAADYEQYF. The chain is built from TRBV6-6 and TRBJ2-7; D remains ambiguous. V dropped 0 bases and J dropped 3 bases, with 9 bases sitting between them. The CDR3 runs 14 residues. Germline V lookup: CDR1 MNHNY, CDR2 SVGAGI (reference sequence).

This clonotype was seen ten or more times. CDR3 region: CASSYLPGTEAFF. CDR3 DNA sequence: TGTGCCAGCAGTTACCTGCCGGGGACTGAAGCTTTCTTT. The chain carries TRBV6-6 and TRBJ1-1, with D uncertain. The CDR3 is 13 amino acids. V gave up 2 bases and J gave up 5 bases, with 9 bases separating them. The V gene's germline CDR1 is MNHNY and CDR2 SVGAGI (reference sequence).

This clonotype was counted ten times or more. The J gene is TRBJ1-2, the V gene TRBV19; TRBD1 matches at 7 bases. Germline V gives CDR1 LNHDA, CDR2 SQIVND (reference sequence). The CDR3 is 14 residues long. The V and J ends lost 6 bases and 3 bases, in that order; junction bases with no gene match: 7. The CDR3 coding sequence is TGTGCCAGTAGCGCAACGGGACAGCACTATGGCTACACCTTC. Translating it yields CASSATGQHYGYTF.

This clonotype was counted ten times or more. The chain recombines TRBV6-1 with TRBJ1-3; D remains ambiguous. Deletions cut 5 bases from V and 6 bases from J, with 5 bases between. From germline, CDR1 is MNHNS and CDR2 SASEGT. The CDR3 runs to 11 residues. CDR3 DNA: TGTGCCAGCAGTTACTTAAACACCATATATTTT. Translation: CASSYLNTIYF.

This clonotype was seen a handful of times. The V and J genes are TRBV6-2 or TRBV6-3 and TRBJ2-7; TRBD2 aligns across 7 bases. The germline V gene has CDR1 MNHEY and CDR2 SVGEGT. J was trimmed by 7 bases and V by 4 bases; bases with no gene match: 10. This CDR3 spans 14 amino acids. The CDR3 is CASSSLAGAREQYF. DNA of the CDR3: TGTGCCAGCAGTTCCTTGGCGGGAGCACGGGAGCAGTACTTC.

The chain is built from TRBV5-4 and TRBJ2-1; no clear D gene. Germline values: CDR1 SGHNT, CDR2 YYREEE (reference sequence). Trimming left V 1 base short and J 1 base short, with 9 bases between. The CDR3 totals 15 residues. CDR3 region: CASSLSLGSYNEQFF. For the CDR3, the DNA is TGTGCCAGCAGCTTGAGCCTGGGGTCCTACAATGAGCAGTTCTTC.

There are many counts of this clonotype. The rearrangement joins TRBV5-1 to TRBJ2-7; 7 nucleotides align to TRBD2. CDR1 is SGHRS and CDR2 is YFSETQ in the germline V gene. The CDR3 covers 14 residues. The J segment lost 0 bases and the V segment lost 3 bases, leaving 3 bases of the junction unmatched. This CDR3 is CASSSAGRSYEQYF. CDR3 sequence (DNA): TGCGCCAGCAGCTCAGCGGGACGCTCCTACGAGCAGTACTTC.

This clonotype has just one count. The CDR3 coding sequence is TGTGCCAGCAGCCCTCCGGGCTTAGCGACCAATGAGCAGTTCTTC. This encodes CASSPPGLATNEQFF. V gene TRBV4-2 combines with J gene TRBJ2-1; D may be TRBD2 (5 bases). V was pared by 4 bases and J by 6 bases, with 16 bases between. This CDR3 region has 15 residues. Germline lookup yields CDR1 LGHNA and CDR2 YNFKEQ.

This clonotype was recorded at least ten times. The V call is TRBV28, the J call TRBJ1-2, with a weak D call TRBD1 (6 bases). Germline V gives CDR1 MDHEN, CDR2 SYDVKM. CDR3 length: 15 amino acids. V was shortened by 5 bases and J by 9 bases, with 22 bases between the two germline ends. CDR3 in amino acids: CASSEIGRGRNSYTF. CDR3 in DNA: TGTGCCAGCAGTGAGATCGGCAGGGGACGGAATAGCTACACCTTC.

This clonotype was counted at least ten times. The junction differs from germline at one of its ends, possibly a read error. V is TRBV20-1 and J is TRBJ1-4; 9 bases match TRBD1. There are 17 residues in the CDR3. Germline V gene sequence: CDR1 DFQATT, CDR2 SNEGSKA (reference sequence). CDR3: CSAREIAGQGPFGKLFF. The CDR3 region has the DNA TGCAGTGCAAGAGAGATAGCGGGACAGGGCCCATTTGGAAAACTGTTTTTT.

This clonotype was recorded many times. The CDR3 spells CASSSSQTGELFF. CDR3 DNA: TGTGCCAGCAGCTCCAGCCAAACCGGGGAGCTGTTTTTT. This chain uses TRBV12-3 or TRBV12-4 with TRBJ2-2; D not certain. V shed 6 bases and J shed 5 bases, with 10 bases lying between them. The CDR3 totals 13 residues.

This clonotype has a count of ten or more. The chain combines TRBV28 with TRBJ2-2, with a tentative D call TRBD2 (7 bases). Trimming took 2 bases from V and 4 from J, leaving 14 bases between them. The length of the CDR3 is 16 residues. Looked up from germline, CDR1 is MDHEN and CDR2 is SYDVKM. CDR3 in amino acids: CASSLRTGGGTGELFF. The CDR3 DNA sequence: TGTGCCAGCAGTTTACGGACGGGGGGCGGCACCGGGGAGCTGTTTTTT.

In its sample, this clonotype was seen many times. The chain uses TRBV12-3 or TRBV12-4 and TRBJ2-6, with 12 bases lining up with TRBD1. CDR3 length equals 19 residues. Trimming removed 6 bases from V and 0 bases from J; junction bases left unmatched: 9. CDR3 in DNA: TGTGCCAGCAGCCGAGGGACAGGGGGCATTCACTCTGGGGCCAACGTCCTGACTTTC. Translated: CASSRGTGGIHSGANVLTF.

In this sample, this clonotype turned up many times. This chain joins TRBV7-2 and TRBJ2-1; D could derive from TRBD1 or TRBD2 (7 bases each). The V and J ends lost 2 bases and 6 bases respectively, with 26 bases between them. Germline CDR1 and CDR2: SGHTA and FQGNSA. The CDR3 is made up of 19 amino acids. CDR3 nucleotide sequence: TGTGCCAGCAGCTTAAGGACAGGTGGTGGTGCGGGAGTAGCCAATGAGCAGTTCTTC. Amino acids: CASSLRTGGGAGVANEQFF.

The genes are TRBV21-1 and TRBJ2-7; the table's D call, TRBD1, has no DNA check behind it. TRBV21-1 is noted as a pseudogene. There are 17 residues in the CDR3. Here the CDR3 reads CASSKALVGGNNCEQYF. In DNA form, the CDR3 reads TGTGCCAGCAGCAAAGCGCTCGTTGGGGGAAATAATTGCGAGCAGTACTTC.

The chain links TRBV19 to TRBJ1-5; D gene unclear. The CDR3 spans 13 residues. From germline, CDR1 is LNHDA and CDR2 SQIVND (reference sequence). V was cut by 3 bases and J by 1 base, with 4 bases left in between. Here the CDR3 DNA reads TGTGCCAGTAGTATGCAGAGCAATCAGCCCCAGCATTTT. As protein: CASSMQSNQPQHF.

The chain joins TRBV6-2 or TRBV6-3 to TRBJ2-7; D uncertain. The germline gives CDR1 MNHEY, CDR2 SVGEGT. The CDR3 is 13 residues long. V was clipped by 6 bases and J by 3 bases, with 12 bases between them. In nucleotides, the CDR3 is TGTGCCAGCAGGCGACGGATCCACTACGAGCAGTACTTC. Amino acid sequence: CASRRRIHYEQYF.

This clonotype was seen repeatedly, ten times or more. This chain joins TRBV28 and TRBJ1-2; D call uncertain. V lost 5 bases and J 8 bases, leaving 18 bases between the germline ends. Per the germline V gene, CDR1 is MDHEN and CDR2 is SYDVKM. This CDR3 spans 14 amino acids. CDR3 sequence (DNA): TGTGCCAGCAGTATTGGAGCCAGAGCGGGCGGCTACACCTTC. Protein product: CASSIGARAGGYTF.

The table lists this clonotype with many counts. This chain links TRBV3-1 with TRBJ2-2, with no clear D. Germline V gene data show CDR1 as LGHDT and CDR2 as YNNKEL (reference sequence). The V and J ends lost 2 bases and 4 bases respectively, with 5 bases between them. The CDR3 contains 13 residues. The CDR3 loop reads CASSQSGTGELFF. Here the CDR3 DNA reads TGTGCCAGCAGCCAATCGGGCACCGGGGAGCTGTTTTTT.

Ten or more counts support this clonotype. V and J are TRBV30 and TRBJ2-1; no clear D. The V end lost 2 bases, the J end lost 1 base, and 9 bases lay between the germline ends. The germline gives CDR1 GTSNPN, CDR2 SVGIG (reference sequence). The length of the CDR3 is 14 residues. This CDR3 is CAWSKGKSYNEQFF. CDR3 bases: TGTGCCTGGAGTAAAGGGAAGTCCTACAATGAGCAGTTCTTC.

Notes on this clonotype: A far larger clone is only one base removed, so a read error is likely. The chain links TRBV12-3 or TRBV12-4 to TRBJ2-5, with D possibly matching TRBD2 (5 bases). The CDR3 extends over 11 amino acids. Here the CDR3 DNA reads TGTGCCGGCAGTAGCGTCAATGAGCAGTACTTC. It is translated as CAGSSVNEQYF.

In its sample, this clonotype was seen many times. V gene TRBV20-1 combines with J gene TRBJ2-4; the match to TRBD1 covers 9 bases. V was pared by 6 bases and J by 7 bases, with 16 bases of the junction left unmatched. Germline values: CDR1 DFQATT, CDR2 SNEGSKA (reference sequence). CDR3 length equals 16 residues. CDR3 nucleotides: TGCAGTGCCCGAAACCTTATCCGGGACAGGGCTAACATTCAGTACTTC. Its protein product is CSARNLIRDRANIQYF.